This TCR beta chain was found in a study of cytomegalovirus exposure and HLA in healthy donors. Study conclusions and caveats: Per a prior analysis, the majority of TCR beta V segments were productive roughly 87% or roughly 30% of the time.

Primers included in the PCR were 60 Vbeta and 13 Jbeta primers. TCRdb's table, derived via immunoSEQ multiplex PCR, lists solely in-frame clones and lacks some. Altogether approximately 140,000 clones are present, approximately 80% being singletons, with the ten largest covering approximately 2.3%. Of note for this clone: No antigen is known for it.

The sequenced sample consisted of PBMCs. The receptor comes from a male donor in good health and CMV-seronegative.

The CDR3 protein is CASSQGTSGRARETQYF. CDR3 sequence (DNA): TGCGCCAGCAGCCAAGGGACTAGCGGGAGGGCCCGGGAGACCCAGTACTTC. This sequence joins TRBV4-3 and TRBJ2-5; 15 bases are a match to TRBD2. This CDR3 is 17 amino acids long. Germline CDR1 is LGHNA and CDR2 is YSLEER. The J segment lost 5 bases and the V segment lost 1 base, leaving 5 bases of the junction unmatched.